These 6 T cell receptor beta chains were sequenced from one sample in a study of Ad26.COV2.S vaccination and SARS-CoV-2 variants. Specified treatment: roughly 18 received Ad26.COV2.S at low or high dose, single or two shots; five or six received placebo; per-sample allocation not given. On day 63 after the first injection, vaccine and placebo recipients gave samples. The repertoire was sequenced with immunoSEQ multiplex PCR; TCRdb's copy has only in-frame clones and lacks some. The table lists 330,000 or so clones, roughly 90% of them singletons. Sequenced material: peripheral blood, taken in a trial of Ad26.COV2.S vaccine versus placebo. These receptors originate from a person between 18 and 59 years old who received the Ad26.COV2.S COVID-19 vaccine or a placebo.

V and J are TRBV27 and TRBJ1-1; the D is unclear. In germline, CDR1 is MNHEY, CDR2 SMNVEV (reference sequence). This CDR3 has 12 amino acids. The V end lost 4 bases, the J end lost 3 bases, and 6 bases lay between the germline ends. Here the CDR3 reads CASSSPYTEAFF. CDR3 coding DNA: TGTGCCAGCAGTTCCCCATACACTGAAGCTTTCTTT.

This chain links TRBV5-8 with TRBJ2-1; no definite D call. The CDR3 covers 12 residues. V gave up 3 bases and J gave up 6 bases, with 7 bases separating them. Germline V gives CDR1 SGHTS, CDR2 YDEGEE. CDR3 sequence (DNA): TGTGCCAGCAGCTACCCGGGCAATGAGCAGTTCTTC. It is translated as CASSYPGNEQFF.

V gene TRBV6-5 combines with J gene TRBJ1-1, with 7 bases that match TRBD1. Unmatched junction bases numbered 9, after V lost 9 bases and J lost 2 bases. CDR3 length: 14 amino acids. CDR1 is MNHEY, CDR2 SVGAGI, per germline. The CDR3: CASLRGQGNTEAFF. CDR3 coding DNA: TGTGCCAGTCTAAGGGGGCAGGGAAACACTGAAGCTTTCTTT.

This chain uses TRBV28 with TRBJ2-5; D gene unclear. Germline V lookup: CDR1 MDHEN, CDR2 SYDVKM. V gave up 8 bases and J gave up 4 bases, with 14 bases separating them. This CDR3 region has 13 residues. The CDR3 region is CASVDASRETQYF. The CDR3 DNA is TGTGCCAGCGTGGACGCGTCGAGAGAGACCCAGTACTTC.

This rearrangement joins TRBV7-2 to TRBJ1-1; D not certain. The CDR3 has 14 amino acids. CDR1 and CDR2 (germline): SGHTA, FQGNSA. V was shortened by 3 bases and J by 5 bases, with 13 bases between the two germline ends. In nucleotides, the CDR3 is TGTGCCAGCAGCTTTCCCGACTTGGGAACTGAAGCTTTCTTT. Its translation is CASSFPDLGTEAFF. Supplemented by reference TRBV7-2 and TRBJ1-1, the full variable domain reads GAGVSQSPSNKVTEKGKDVELRCDPISGHTALYWYRQSLGQGLEFLIYFQGNSAPDKSGLPSDRFSAERTGGSVSTLTIQRTQQEDSAVYLCASSFPDLGTEAFFGQGTRLTVV.

This chain joins TRBV11-3 and TRBJ2-7, with D possibly being TRBD1 (6 bases). Per the germline V gene, CDR1 is SGHNT and CDR2 is YENEEA. CDR3 size: 14 residues. Between the trimmed V and J ends, which lost 0 bases and 0 bases, there was a span of 6 bases. CDR3 sequence: CASSLETGSYEQYF. The CDR3 DNA follows: TGTGCCAGCAGCTTAGAGACAGGCTCCTACGAGCAGTACTTC.